The clone carrying this T cell receptor beta chain turned up a few times. This CDR3 region has 14 residues. Trimming removed 4 bases from V and 3 bases from J; junction bases left unmatched: 4. From germline, CDR1 is ENHRY and CDR2 SYGVKD. These data are taken from a study of T-cell memory formation after mild COVID-19. TCRdb re-analysed the 5' RACE reads in MiXCR, keeping a single row per CDR3 protein. Seen here are some 200,000 distinct CDR3 sequences, around 21% observed once, and the top ten hold about 21%. The specimen sequenced was PBMCs or a T cell subset sorted from them (not recorded which). The sequence was collected from an adult woman who had mild COVID-19 (a few samples of this study predate the infection). Cell type and time point are not known. The rearrangement uses TRBV10-3 and TRBJ2-3; 7 bases match TRBD2. The CDR3: CAISAGGRTDTQYF. The CDR3 DNA sequence: TGTGCCATCAGTGCGGGAGGTCGAACAGATACGCAGTATTTT.